This T cell receptor (beta chain) was identified in a study of neurological immune-mediated disorders. This clonotype was detected ten times or more. Its antigen is not known. By 5'RACE with 10-nucleotide random UMIs, the cDNA was made. TCRdb re-called the 5' RACE reads through MiXCR, storing one row per CDR3 protein. This repertoire shows 65,000 to 75,000 distinct CDR3 sequences, about 5.1% found once; its top ten account for 2% to 2.5%. Overall study findings and caveats: Across subjects, no CDR3 amino acid sequence appeared in expanded clones of more than one subject, a finding that suggested private repertoires in all groups. When the repertoires were grouped phylogenetically, those of 18 of the 34 multiple sclerosis patients came together in a single cluster of related CDR3 sequences, which points to a possible repertoire-level signature.

Libraries used 2 million unsorted PBMCs kept frozen in RNAlater. The receptor was derived from a woman in her seventies with multiple sclerosis. The specimen was PBMCs.

The DNA of the CDR3 is TGTGCCAGCAGAACCGGGACTAGCGGGAGGAGTAACGAGCAGTACTTC. This encodes CASRTGTSGRSNEQYF. This chain joins TRBV28 and TRBJ2-7; 15 nucleotides line up with TRBD2. The CDR3 has 16 residues. Germline CDR1 MDHEN, CDR2 SYDVKM. V was clipped by 6 bases and J by 5 bases; unmatched bases: 8.